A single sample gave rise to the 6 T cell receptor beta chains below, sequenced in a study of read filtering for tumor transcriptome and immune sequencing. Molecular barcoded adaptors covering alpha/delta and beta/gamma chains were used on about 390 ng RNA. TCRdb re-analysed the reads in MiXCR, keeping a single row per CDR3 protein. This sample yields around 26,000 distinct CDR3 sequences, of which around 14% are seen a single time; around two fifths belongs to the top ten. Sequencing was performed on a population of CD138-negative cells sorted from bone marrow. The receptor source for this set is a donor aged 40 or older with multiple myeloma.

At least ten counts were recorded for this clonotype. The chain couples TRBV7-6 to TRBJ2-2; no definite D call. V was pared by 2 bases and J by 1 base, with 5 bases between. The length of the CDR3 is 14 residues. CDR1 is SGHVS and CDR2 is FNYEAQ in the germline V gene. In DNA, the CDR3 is TGTGCCAGCAGCTTACGCCAGAACACCGGGGAGCTGTTTTTT. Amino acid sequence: CASSLRQNTGELFF.

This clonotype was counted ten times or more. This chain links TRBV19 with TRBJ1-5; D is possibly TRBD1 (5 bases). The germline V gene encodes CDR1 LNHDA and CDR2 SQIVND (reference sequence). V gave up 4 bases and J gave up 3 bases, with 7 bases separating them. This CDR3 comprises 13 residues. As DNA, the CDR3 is TGTGCCAGTAGTACGGGACTCAATCAGCCCCAGCATTTT. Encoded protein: CASSTGLNQPQHF.

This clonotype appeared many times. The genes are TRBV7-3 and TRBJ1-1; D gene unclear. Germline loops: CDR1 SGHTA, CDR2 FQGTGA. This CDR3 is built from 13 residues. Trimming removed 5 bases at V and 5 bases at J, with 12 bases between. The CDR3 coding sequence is TGTGCCAGCAGCCCAACCCGGTATACTGAAGCTTTCTTT. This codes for CASSPTRYTEAFF.

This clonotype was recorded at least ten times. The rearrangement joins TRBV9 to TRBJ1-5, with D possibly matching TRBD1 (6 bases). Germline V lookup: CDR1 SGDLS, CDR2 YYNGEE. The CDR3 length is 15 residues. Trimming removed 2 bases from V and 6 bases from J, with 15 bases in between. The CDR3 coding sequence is TGTGCCAGCAGCGTTGAGGGGGTTGCAACTCAGCCCCAGCATTTT. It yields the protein CASSVEGVATQPQHF. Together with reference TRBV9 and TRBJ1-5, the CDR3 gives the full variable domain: DSGVTQTPKHLITATGQRVTLRCSPRSGDLSVYWYQQSLDQGLQFLIQYYNGEERAKGNILERFSAQQFPDLHSELNLSSLELGDSALYFCASSVEGVATQPQHFGDGTRLSIL.

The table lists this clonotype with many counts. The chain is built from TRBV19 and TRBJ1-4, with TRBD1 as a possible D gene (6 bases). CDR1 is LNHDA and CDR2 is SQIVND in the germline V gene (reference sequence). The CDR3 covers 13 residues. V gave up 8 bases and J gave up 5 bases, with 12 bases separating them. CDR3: CASGGQRNEKLFF. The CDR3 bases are TGTGCCAGTGGAGGACAGAGAAATGAAAAACTGTTTTTT.

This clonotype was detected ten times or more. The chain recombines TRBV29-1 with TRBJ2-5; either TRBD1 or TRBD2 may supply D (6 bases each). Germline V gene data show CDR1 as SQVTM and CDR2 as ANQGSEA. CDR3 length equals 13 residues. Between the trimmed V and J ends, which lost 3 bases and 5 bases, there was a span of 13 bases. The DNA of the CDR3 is TGCAGCGTTGAGACGGGGGCGTGGGAGACCCAGTACTTC. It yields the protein CSVETGAWETQYF.